The 10 T cell receptor beta chains below were found in one sample sequenced in a study of radiotherapy plus CTLA-4 blockade in lung cancer. The protocol was immunoSEQ multiplex PCR, while the TCRdb copy is restricted to in-frame clones and leaves out a portion. The sample includes around 82,000 clones, roughly 79% of them seen just once. Sequenced material: peripheral blood, taken from a patient treated with radiotherapy plus ipilimumab. The source of these receptors is a human donor with non-small cell lung cancer whose response to radiotherapy plus ipilimumab could not be evaluated. Some clones in this sample may be carry-over from other donors' samples.

This sequence joins TRBV5-4 and TRBJ2-3, with 16 positions matching TRBD2. Germline assignment: CDR1 SGHNT and CDR2 YYREEE (reference sequence). This CDR3 is 18 amino acids long. The V segment lost 4 bases and the J segment 3 bases; nucleotides outside the gene matches: 8. CDR3: CASSRGTSGGAGTDTQYF. The CDR3 nucleotides read TGTGCCAGCAGCCGAGGGACTAGCGGGGGGGCCGGTACAGATACGCAGTATTTT.

V and J are TRBV18 and TRBJ1-2, with D tentatively TRBD1 (6 bases). This CDR3 comprises 15 residues. The germline gives CDR1 KGHSH, CDR2 LQKENI. With 3 bases removed from V and 4 bases from J, the gap between germline ends came to 15 bases. CDR3 sequence (DNA): TGTGCCAGCTCACCTACGAGGGGGGGTGGCTATGGCTACACCTTC. Encoded protein: CASSPTRGGGYGYTF.

V is TRBV27 and J is TRBJ1-5; 9 bases align to TRBD1. This CDR3 is 15 amino acids long. In germline, CDR1 is MNHEY, CDR2 SMNVEV (reference sequence). Losses at the gene ends were 5 bases for V and 6 bases for J; bases not matched to a gene: 8. In nucleotides, the CDR3 is TGTGCCAGCAGTCCGTCCGGGACAGGGCCTCAGCCCCAGCATTTT. Translation gives CASSPSGTGPQPQHF.

CDR3 amino acids: CASSQDSVAGFNEQFF. The CDR3 coding sequence is TGCGCCAGCAGCCAAGATTCGGTAGCAGGGTTCAATGAGCAGTTCTTC. The V call is TRBV4-1, the J call TRBJ2-1; TRBD1 is a possible D gene (5 bases). Germline values: CDR1 MGHRA, CDR2 YSYEKL. V gave up 0 bases and J gave up 6 bases, with 15 bases separating them. The CDR3 loop spans 16 amino acids.

The chain links TRBV5-6 to TRBJ1-2; tentative D call: TRBD1 (5 bases). Germline V gives CDR1 SGHDT, CDR2 YYEEEE. V gave up 0 bases and J gave up 2 bases, with 8 bases separating them. This CDR3 region has 14 residues. Here the CDR3 reads CASSLVGQNYGYTF. The CDR3 DNA is TGTGCCAGCAGCTTGGTCGGACAAAACTATGGCTACACCTTC.

CDR3 sequence (DNA): TGTGCCAGCAGTAGCGGACTAGCGGTCTACAATGAGCAGTTCTTC. This gives the protein CASSSGLAVYNEQFF. This chain links TRBV27 with TRBJ2-1; TRBD2 aligns across 10 bases. Germline trimming cut 5 bases from V and 3 bases from J; bases unmatched to any gene: 4. Per germline, CDR1 MNHEY and CDR2 SMNVEV (reference sequence). This CDR3 comprises 15 residues.

CDR3: CASTRPGGSNEQFF. CDR3 nucleotide sequence: TGTGCCAGCACCCGTCCGGGAGGGTCCAATGAGCAGTTCTTC. The chain combines TRBV2 with TRBJ2-1; 8 nucleotides align to TRBD2. Germline CDR1 is SNHLY and CDR2 is FYNNEI. J was trimmed by 6 bases and V by 7 bases; bases with no gene match: 8. The CDR3 covers 14 residues.

The rearrangement uses TRBV19 and TRBJ2-3; 11 nucleotides match TRBD2. V dropped 2 bases and J dropped 1; count of bases not matched to a gene: 2. This CDR3 has 16 amino acids. Germline CDR1 LNHDA, CDR2 SQIVND (reference sequence). The CDR3 DNA reads as TGTGCCAGTAGTATAACTAGCGGGGGTGGCACAGATACGCAGTATTTT. Encoded protein: CASSITSGGGTDTQYF.

The chain employs TRBV9 and TRBJ2-1, with D perhaps TRBD1 (6 bases). CDR1 is SGDLS and CDR2 is YYNGEE in the germline V gene. Trimming removed 2 bases from V and 5 bases from J, with 11 bases in between. The CDR3 has 14 amino acids. CDR3 coding DNA: TGTGCCAGCAGCGTGCAACAGGGCCACAATGAGCAGTTCTTC. Translation gives CASSVQQGHNEQFF.

This clone is a singleton in its sample. The chain is built from TRBV11-2 and TRBJ1-1; 10 bases match TRBD1. This CDR3 comprises 15 residues. Trimming removed 5 bases from V and 5 bases from J; junction bases left unmatched: 8. Germline CDR1 and CDR2: SGHAT and FQNNGV. CDR3 sequence: CASSMTGGGGTEAFF. As DNA, the CDR3 is TGTGCCAGCAGCATGACAGGGGGCGGGGGGACTGAAGCTTTCTTT. Looking up the rest from reference TRBV11-2 and TRBJ1-1 gives the full variable domain: EAGVAQSPRYKIIEKRQSVAFWCNPISGHATLYWYQQILGQGPKLLIQFQNNGVVDDSQLPKDRFSAERLKGVDSTLKIQPAKLEDSAVYLCASSMTGGGGTEAFFGQGTRLTVV.